The 20 T cell receptor beta chains reported below all come from one sample, sequenced in a study of Graves' ophthalmopathy and Graves' hyperthyroidism. Amplification of TCR beta CDR3 regions used RNA transcripts. HTBI primers primed a first-round RT-PCR, and a second-round multiplex PCR followed. TCRdb independently ran MiXCR on the multiplex PCR reads; one entry per CDR3 protein. Found here are hundreds of thousands of distinct CDR3 sequences, more than 40% of them singletons; the top ten hold 3.3%. Sequencing was done on a sample of peripheral blood. Receptor source: an adult man with Graves' ophthalmopathy.

V is TRBV4-3 and J is TRBJ1-5, with 9 bases identical to TRBD1. The CDR3 has 15 amino acids. Germline values: CDR1 LGHNA, CDR2 YSLEER. Unmatched junction bases numbered 6, after V lost 7 bases and J lost 2 bases. The CDR3 region is CASTRTGEGNQPQHF. CDR3 DNA: TGCGCCAGCACCCGGACAGGGGAAGGCAATCAGCCCCAGCATTTT.

In its sample, this clonotype was seen many times. The chain employs TRBV19 and TRBJ1-4; tentatively, D is TRBD1 (6 bases). This CDR3 comprises 13 residues. The V end lost 8 bases, the J end lost 4 bases, and 11 bases lay between the germline ends. Germline loops: CDR1 LNHDA, CDR2 SQIVND (reference sequence). The CDR3 DNA sequence: TGTGCCAGTGCCTTGGGACATAATGAAAAACTGTTTTTT. This translates into CASALGHNEKLFF.

This chain joins TRBV25-1 and TRBJ2-2; the D is unclear. The germline CDR1 and CDR2 sequences are MGHDK and SYGVNS. The CDR3 covers 14 residues. V was cut by 5 bases and J by 2 bases, with 9 bases left in between. The CDR3 loop reads CASSNPLNTGELFF. DNA of the CDR3: TGTGCCAGCAGTAACCCCCTAAACACCGGGGAGCTGTTTTTT.

This clonotype was detected only a few times. The CDR3 spells CSARDAVGEGLFF. The DNA for the CDR3 is TGCAGTGCTAGAGATGCTGTGGGAGAGGGGCTGTTTTTT. The gene calls are TRBV20-1 and TRBJ2-2; TRBD2 might be the D (5 bases). The germline gives CDR1 DFQATT, CDR2 SNEGSKA (reference sequence). The V end lost 0 bases, the J end lost 13 bases, and 15 bases lay between the germline ends. The CDR3 extends over 13 amino acids.

This chain connects TRBV10-3 to TRBJ1-4; D is possibly TRBD1 (6 bases). Germline V lookup: CDR1 ENHRY, CDR2 SYGVKD. Deletions cut 10 bases from V and 7 bases from J, with 16 bases between. This CDR3 spans 13 amino acids. Here the CDR3 reads CASRQDGGEKLFF. The CDR3 DNA reads as TGTGCCAGCAGACAGGACGGGGGTGAAAAACTGTTTTTT.

Ten or more counts support this clonotype. J is TRBJ1-1 and V is TRBV6-5, with 7 bases that match TRBD1. The V gene's germline CDR1 is MNHEY and CDR2 SVGAGI. The junction had 7 bases not matched to a gene; V was cut back by 2 bases and J by 1 base. The CDR3 covers 16 residues. The DNA for the CDR3 is TGTGCCAGCAGTTACGACAGGGAGCGTGCGAACACTGAAGCTTTCTTT. Amino acid sequence: CASSYDRERANTEAFF.

This clonotype was detected only a few times. The germline gene is not matched at one end of the junction; a read error may be the cause. V is TRBV19 and J is TRBJ1-4; no definite D call. This CDR3 contains 13 residues. Germline loops: CDR1 LNHDA, CDR2 SQIVND (reference sequence). DNA of the CDR3: TGTGCCAGTAGTATGAGGCAGATTGAAAAACTGCTTTTT. Encoded protein: CASSMRQIEKLLF.

The chain links TRBV5-6 to TRBJ1-1; the D is unclear. This CDR3 is built from 12 residues. Trimming shortened V by 2 bases and J by 5 bases, and 7 bases separated the two germline ends. CDR1 and CDR2 (germline): SGHDT, YYEEEE. The CDR3 DNA reads TGTGCCAGCAGCTTTGGGTGGACTGAAGCTTTCTTT. It translates to CASSFGWTEAFF.

The J gene is TRBJ2-5, the V gene TRBV2; unclear D gene. The DNA end favors TRBJ2-7, so the J call may be wrong. Germline V lookup: CDR1 SNHLY, CDR2 FYNNEI. The CDR3 covers 15 residues. The CDR3 here is CASSEEVGSTYEQYF. The CDR3 DNA reads as TGTGCCAGCAGTGAAGAAGTGGGGTCTACCTACGAGCAGTACTTC.

This clonotype was recorded many times. The V call is TRBV6-5, the J call TRBJ2-7; 8 nucleotides match TRBD1. The CDR3 loop spans 13 amino acids. With V trimmed by 10 bases and J by 3 bases, 8 bases remained unmatched. Per the germline V gene, CDR1 is MNHEY and CDR2 is SVGAGI. The CDR3: CATRRQGNYEQYF. DNA of the CDR3: TGTGCCACCCGACGACAGGGGAACTACGAGCAGTACTTC.

The rearrangement joins TRBV2 to TRBJ2-5, with 11 bases fitting TRBD1. V was pared by 5 bases and J by 5 bases, with 7 bases of the junction left unmatched. Germline CDR1 is SNHLY and CDR2 is FYNNEI. CDR3 length equals 15 residues. The CDR3 here is CASSPRDRGTETQYF. The CDR3 region has the DNA TGTGCCAGCAGTCCTAGGGACAGGGGGACGGAGACCCAGTACTTC.

In the case of this clonotype: This CDR3 fails to terminate in the conserved phenylalanine or tryptophan, so it likely reflects a read error. The limits of the CDR3 on the DNA are not certain, so only TCRdb's listed CDR3 is given. The V gene is TRBV7-8, the J gene TRBJ2-6; the D call in the table, TRBD2, was not verified against the DNA. The CDR3 has 11 residues if both end residues are counted. Germline-derived CDR1 and CDR2 are SGHVS and FQNEAQ. The CDR3 loop reads CASSLGTSVRT.

The chain links TRBV20-1 to TRBJ1-2; D gene ambiguous. Germline CDR1 and CDR2: DFQATT and SNEGSKA (reference sequence). This CDR3 is 14 amino acids long. V was trimmed by 5 bases and J by 3 bases, leaving 16 bases between them. CDR3 sequence (DNA): TGCAGTGCTGCCCCGGACGGCGCATACTATGGCTACACCTTC. Translated, it gives CSAAPDGAYYGYTF.

The chain recombines TRBV5-1 with TRBJ2-7; D uncertain. The J call may be faulty, since TRBJ2-1 better matches the DNA end. The CDR3 spans 14 residues. The germline V gene has CDR1 SGHRS and CDR2 YFSETQ. This chain's CDR3 is CASSLGRAYNEQFF. CDR3 nucleotides: TGCGCCAGCAGCTTGGGTAGGGCCTACAATGAGCAGTTCTTC.

This clonotype appeared many times. This chain connects TRBV6-1 to TRBJ2-5, with a weak D call TRBD2 (5 bases). Looked up from germline, CDR1 is MNHNS and CDR2 is SASEGT. The CDR3 sequence is 13 residues long. V shed 8 bases and J shed 4 bases, with 14 bases lying between them. The CDR3 sequence is CASFQRDRETQYF. CDR3 nucleotide sequence: TGTGCCAGCTTTCAACGGGATAGAGAGACCCAGTACTTC.

This clonotype was counted at least ten times. V usage is TRBV9 and J usage is TRBJ2-5, with D perhaps matching TRBD1 (7 bases). The V gene lost 0 bases and the J gene lost 5 bases, with 14 bases spanning the gap. The CDR3 is 15 residues long. Germline-derived CDR1 and CDR2 are SGDLS and YYNGEE. The CDR3 sequence: CASSVGPGGFETQYF. The CDR3, as DNA: TGTGCCAGCAGCGTAGGTCCAGGGGGGTTTGAGACCCAGTACTTC. The full variable domain, its missing parts supplied by reference TRBV9 and TRBJ2-5, is DSGVTQTPKHLITATGQRVTLRCSPRSGDLSVYWYQQSLDQGLQFLIQYYNGEERAKGNILERFSAQQFPDLHSELNLSSLELGDSALYFCASSVGPGGFETQYFGPGTRLLVL.

The chain recombines TRBV24-1 with TRBJ1-1; 9 bases agree with TRBD1. In germline, CDR1 is KGHDR, CDR2 SFDVKD. The CDR3 sequence is 13 residues long. V lost 4 bases and J lost 11; bases outside the gene matches: 7. The CDR3 nucleotides are TGTGCCACCAGTGAGACCGGGACAGGGATTGCTTTCTTT. Its protein product is CATSETGTGIAFF.

A remark on this clonotype: One end of the junction varies from germline; a read error may be responsible. The chain has TRBV10-3 and TRBJ1-1; D call uncertain. The CDR3 extends over 12 amino acids. The germline gives CDR1 ENHRY, CDR2 SYGVKD. For the CDR3, the DNA is TGTGCCATCAAGGACCTGAACACTGAAACTTTCTTT. Translated, it gives CAIKDLNTETFF.

A note on this clonotype: The junction departs from germline at one end; a sequencing error may be responsible. The V and J genes are TRBV6-1 and TRBJ2-2, with 7 bases that match TRBD1. The CDR3 has 14 amino acids. Germline CDR1 and CDR2: MNHNS and SASEGT. The CDR3 protein is CASSDSTGSGKLFF. CDR3 DNA sequence: TGTGCCAGCAGTGACTCGACAGGGTCCGGGAAGCTGTTTTTT.

The rearrangement uses TRBV11-2 and TRBJ1-4, with 8 bases identical to TRBD1. The CDR3 length is 16 residues. V lost 3 bases, J lost 3 bases, and 6 bases stayed unmatched. Germline V gene lookup returns CDR1 SGHAT and CDR2 FQNNGV. The CDR3 reads CASSFSGTGSNEKLFF. CDR3 coding DNA: TGTGCCAGCAGCTTTAGCGGGACAGGCTCTAATGAAAAACTGTTTTTT.